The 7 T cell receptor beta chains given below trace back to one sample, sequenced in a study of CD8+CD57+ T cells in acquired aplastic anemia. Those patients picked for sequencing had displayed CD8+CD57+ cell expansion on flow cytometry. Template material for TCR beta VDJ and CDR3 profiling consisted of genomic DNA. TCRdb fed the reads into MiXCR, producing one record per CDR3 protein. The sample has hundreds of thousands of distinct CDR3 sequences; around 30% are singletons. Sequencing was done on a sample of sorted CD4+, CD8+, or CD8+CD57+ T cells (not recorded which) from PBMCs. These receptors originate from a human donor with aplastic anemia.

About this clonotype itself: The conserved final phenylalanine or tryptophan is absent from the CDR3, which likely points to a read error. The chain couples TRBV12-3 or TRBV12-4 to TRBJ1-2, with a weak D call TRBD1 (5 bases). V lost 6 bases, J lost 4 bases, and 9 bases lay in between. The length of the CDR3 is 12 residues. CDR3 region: CASSRDSYGYTS. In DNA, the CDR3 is TGTGCCAGCAGCCGTGACAGCTATGGCTACACCTCC.

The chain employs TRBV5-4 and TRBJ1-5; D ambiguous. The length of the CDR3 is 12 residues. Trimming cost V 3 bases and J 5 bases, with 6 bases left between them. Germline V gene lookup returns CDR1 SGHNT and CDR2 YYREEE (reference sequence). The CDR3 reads CASSSKDQPQHF. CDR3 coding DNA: TGTGCCAGCAGCTCCAAGGATCAGCCCCAGCATTTT.

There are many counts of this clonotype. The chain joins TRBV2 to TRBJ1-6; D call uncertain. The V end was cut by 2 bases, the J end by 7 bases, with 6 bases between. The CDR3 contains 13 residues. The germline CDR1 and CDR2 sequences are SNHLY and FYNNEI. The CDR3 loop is CASSEMRNSPLHF. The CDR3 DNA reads TGTGCCAGCAGTGAAATGAGGAATTCACCCCTCCACTTT.

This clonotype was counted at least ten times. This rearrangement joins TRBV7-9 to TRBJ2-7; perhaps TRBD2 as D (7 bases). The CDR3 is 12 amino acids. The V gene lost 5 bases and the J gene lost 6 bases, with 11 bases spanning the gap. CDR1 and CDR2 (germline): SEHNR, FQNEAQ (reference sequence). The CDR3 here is CASSRGGGEQYF. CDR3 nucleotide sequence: TGTGCCAGCAGCCGCGGGGGCGGCGAGCAGTACTTC.

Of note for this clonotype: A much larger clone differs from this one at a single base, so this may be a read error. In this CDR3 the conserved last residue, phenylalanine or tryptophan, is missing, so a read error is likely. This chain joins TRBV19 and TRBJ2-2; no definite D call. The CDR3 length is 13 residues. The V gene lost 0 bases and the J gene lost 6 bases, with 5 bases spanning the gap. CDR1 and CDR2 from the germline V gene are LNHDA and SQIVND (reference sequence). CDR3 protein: CASSIDRAGELFL. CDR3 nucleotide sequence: TGTGCCAGTAGTATAGATCGAGCCGGGGAGCTGTTTCTT.

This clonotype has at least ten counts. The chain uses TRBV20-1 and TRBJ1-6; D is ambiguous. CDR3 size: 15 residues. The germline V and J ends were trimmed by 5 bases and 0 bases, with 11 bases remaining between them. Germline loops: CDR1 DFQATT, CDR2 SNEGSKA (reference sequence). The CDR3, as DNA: TGCAGTGCTTCCACAACGAGCTCCTATAATTCACCCCTCCACTTT. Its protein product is CSASTTSSYNSPLHF.

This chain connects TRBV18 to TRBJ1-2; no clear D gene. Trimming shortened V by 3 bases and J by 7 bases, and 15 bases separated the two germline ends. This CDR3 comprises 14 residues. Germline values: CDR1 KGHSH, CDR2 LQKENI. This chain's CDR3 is CASSPPSMEGGYTF. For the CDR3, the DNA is TGTGCCAGCTCACCGCCCAGTATGGAGGGTGGCTACACCTTC. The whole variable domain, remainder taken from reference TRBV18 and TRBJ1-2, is NAGVMQNPRHLVRRRGQEARLRCSPMKGHSHVYWYRQLPEEGLKFMVYLQKENIIDESGMPKERFSAEFPKEGPSILRIQQVVRGDSAAYFCASSPPSMEGGYTFGSGTRLTVV.